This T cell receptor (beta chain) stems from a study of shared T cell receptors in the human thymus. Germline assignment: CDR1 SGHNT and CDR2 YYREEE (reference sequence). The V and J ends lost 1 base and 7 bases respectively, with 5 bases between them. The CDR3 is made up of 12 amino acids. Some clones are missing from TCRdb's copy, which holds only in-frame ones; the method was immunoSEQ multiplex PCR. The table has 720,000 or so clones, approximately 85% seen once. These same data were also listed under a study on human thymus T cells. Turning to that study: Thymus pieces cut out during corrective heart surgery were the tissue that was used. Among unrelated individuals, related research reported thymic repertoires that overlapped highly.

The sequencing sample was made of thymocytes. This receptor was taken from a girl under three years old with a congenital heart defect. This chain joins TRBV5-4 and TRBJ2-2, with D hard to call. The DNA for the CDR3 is TGTGCCAGCAGCTTGCTTATCGGGGAGCTGTTTTTT. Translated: CASSLLIGELFF.